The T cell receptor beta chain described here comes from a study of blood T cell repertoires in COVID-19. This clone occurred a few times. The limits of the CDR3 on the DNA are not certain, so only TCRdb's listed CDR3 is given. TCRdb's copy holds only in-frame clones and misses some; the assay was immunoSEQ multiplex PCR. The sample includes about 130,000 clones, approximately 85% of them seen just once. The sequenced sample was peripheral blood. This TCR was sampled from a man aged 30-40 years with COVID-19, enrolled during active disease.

CDR3 amino acids: CASSSSYEQYFAGEQYF. J is TRBJ2-7 and V is TRBV27; TRBD2 reflects the table's D call only, with no check against the DNA. The CDR3 extends over 17 residues, inclusive of both ends. Germline V CDR1 and CDR2: MNHEY, SMNVEV (reference sequence).